The rows below give T cell receptor beta chains drawn from one sample of a study of blood T cell repertoires in COVID-19. Repertoires were generated with immunoSEQ multiplex PCR, while TCRdb's copy carries only in-frame clones and drops some. There are 120,000 or so clones in the sample; about 79% occur only once, and 2.3% lies in the top ten. Source material: peripheral blood. The receptors were sampled from a man between 70 and 80 years old with acute or convalescent COVID-19. Each CDR3 is given with its conserved first and last residue.

>16|TRBV4-2|TRBJ2-1
CASSPILAGGLNEQFF
>13|TRBV28|TRBJ1-2
CASSVSGWGGYTF
>16|TRBV18|TRBJ1-4
CASSTEMTGGYEKLFF
>13|TRBV2|TRBJ2-5
CASGARERETQYF
>18|TRBV3-1/TRBV3-2|TRBJ1-5
CASSLGGGQGALWQPQHF
>16|TRBV2|TRBJ2-7
CASSAGLAGGSYEQYF
>16|TRBV10-3|TRBJ2-5
CAISWTSGGERETQYF
>14|TRBV3-1/TRBV3-2|TRBJ1-1
CASSLGQGQTEAFF
>16|TRBV4-3|TRBJ1-3
CASSPFFRNSGNTIYF
>15|TRBV6-2/TRBV6-3|TRBJ2-1
CASSRRAGLYNEQFF
>15|TRBV11-3|TRBJ1-1
CASSPPGGAYTEAFF
>13|TRBV5-1|TRBJ1-2
CASSLSVNYGYTF
>14|TRBV6-2/TRBV6-3|TRBJ2-1
CASSSYSPYNEQFF
>14|TRBV5-1|TRBJ1-2
CASSLQGTGHGYTF
>15|TRBV14|TRBJ2-7
CASSQRDNLRLEQYF
>15|TRBV7-2|TRBJ2-1
CASSKLAGGPGEQFF
>14|TRBV5-4|TRBJ1-3
CASRKQGPGNTIYF
>14|TRBV19|TRBJ1-5
CASRKGGNNQPQHF
>15|TRBV5-1|TRBJ1-1
CASRANDRSNTEAFF
>15|TRBV5-1|TRBJ1-4
CASSPTGSTNEKLFF
>14|TRBV15|TRBJ2-2
CATSREQATGELFF
>15|TRBV30|TRBJ1-1
CAWSEIGQGHPEAFF
>13|TRBV27|TRBJ2-7
CASRRTSSYEQYF
>15|TRBV6-5|TRBJ2-3
CASSRGGEGTDTQYF
>17|TRBV5-1|TRBJ2-1
CASSLLAGGNSYNEQFF
>13|TRBV5-4|TRBJ1-6
CASSITGDSPLHF
>16|TRBV6-1|TRBJ1-2
CASSEGVTGDWYGYTF
>15|TRBV5-1|TRBJ1-4
CASSLNGQGDEKLFF
>15|TRBV5-6|TRBJ1-2
CASSLRDRGPYGYTF